Sequencing of this TCR beta chain was carried out in a study of OX40 agonist ivuxolimab in advanced cancers. Study-wide findings and caveats: More expanded clones were found, on average, in CD8+ than in CD4+ T cells.

With regard to this clone: What it binds is unknown.

The length of the CDR3 is 14 residues. Germline V gene sequence: CDR1 KGHSH, CDR2 LQKENI. The ends were cut back, 3 bases at V and 3 bases at J, with 12 bases in the middle. The table came from immunoSEQ multiplex PCR; TCRdb's copy has only in-frame clones and leaves some out. Among tens of thousands of clones, about four fifths were seen once, and the ten largest hold around 4.5%. The rearrangement joins TRBV18 to TRBJ2-7; D unclear. Sequenced here: CD4+ or CD8+ T cells sorted from blood, sampled in a trial of the OX40 agonist ivuxolimab. The receptor was derived from an adult with an advanced solid tumor such as melanoma, head and neck, liver or kidney cancer. CDR3 loop: CASSPPSLGYEQYF. CDR3 coding DNA: TGTGCCAGCTCACCCCCGTCGCTGGGCTACGAGCAGTACTTC. The full variable domain, in which reference TRBV18 and TRBJ2-7 provide the parts outside the CDR3, is NAGVMQNPRHLVRRRGQEARLRCSPMKGHSHVYWYRQLPEEGLKFMVYLQKENIIDESGMPKERFSAEFPKEGPSILRIQQVVRGDSAAYFCASSPPSLGYEQYFGPGTRLTVT.